These T cell receptor beta chains were read from a single sample in a study of CD8+CD57+ T cells in acquired aplastic anemia. TCRdb re-derived calls from the reads in MiXCR, one entry per CDR3 protein. The profile shows about 190,000 distinct CDR3 sequences, approximately 50% of them singletons. Source material: sorted CD4+, CD8+, or CD8+CD57+ T cells (not recorded which) from PBMCs. These TCRs come from a human donor in good health, serving as a control. Both conserved end residues are part of each CDR3. Each record gives: D gene, J gene, clone size, V gene, CDR3 protein, CDR3 DNA. The D gene is left open where the match is weak. Expanded clones get a size class; other rows say once, few or many, or leave the size out.

D gene: .
J gene: TRBJ2-3
clone size: once
V gene: TRBV24-1
CDR3 protein: CATSSPNTDTQYF
CDR3 DNA: TGTGCCACCAGTTCTCCAAACACAGATACGCAGTATTTT

D gene: .
J gene: TRBJ2-7
clone size: .
V gene: TRBV7-9
CDR3 protein: CASSLVQGFDYEQYF
CDR3 DNA: TGTGCCAGCAGCTTAGTTCAGGGGTTCGACTACGAGCAGTACTTC

D gene: TRBD1
J gene: TRBJ2-1
clone size: .
V gene: TRBV2
CDR3 protein: CASSETGDGTGSYNEQFF
CDR3 DNA: TGTGCCAGCAGCGAGACAGGGGACGGGACTGGGTCCTACAATGAGCAGTTCTTC

D gene: TRBD1
J gene: TRBJ1-5
clone size: .
V gene: TRBV19
CDR3 protein: CASPQARDRGQPQHF
CDR3 DNA: TGTGCCAGCCCCCAGGCTCGGGACAGGGGACAGCCCCAGCATTTT

D gene: .
J gene: TRBJ2-5
clone size: .
V gene: TRBV15
CDR3 protein: CATSSRQSTQYF
CDR3 DNA: TGTGCCACCAGCAGCCGGCAAAGTACCCAGTACTTC

D gene: .
J gene: TRBJ1-5
clone size: .
V gene: TRBV20-1
CDR3 protein: CSARTSTGSGLSNQPQHF
CDR3 DNA: TGCAGTGCTAGAACAAGCACAGGGTCAGGGTTAAGCAATCAGCCCCAGCATTTT

D gene: .
J gene: TRBJ2-2
clone size: many
V gene: TRBV10-2
CDR3 protein: CASREVRGSGELFF
CDR3 DNA: TGCGCCAGCAGGGAAGTAAGGGGGTCCGGGGAGCTGTTTTTT

D gene: TRBD2
J gene: TRBJ2-3
clone size: .
V gene: TRBV10-3
CDR3 protein: CALGTTQAADTQYF
CDR3 DNA: TGTGCCCTAGGGACTACGCAGGCCGCAGATACGCAGTATTTT

D gene: .
J gene: TRBJ2-1
clone size: .
V gene: TRBV9
CDR3 protein: CASSVGSGDNEQFF
CDR3 DNA: TGTGCCAGCAGCGTAGGGTCGGGGGACAATGAGCAGTTCTTC

D gene: .
J gene: TRBJ1-4
clone size: .
V gene: TRBV5-5
CDR3 protein: CASSPRRGLSIEKLFF
CDR3 DNA: TGTGCCAGCAGCCCCCGCCGGGGCCTGAGCATTGAAAAACTGTTTTTT

D gene: TRBD1
J gene: TRBJ2-7
clone size: many
V gene: TRBV6-2/TRBV6-3
CDR3 protein: CASRKPGQGVYEQYF
CDR3 DNA: TGTGCCAGCAGGAAGCCGGGACAGGGGGTCTACGAGCAGTACTTC

D gene: .
J gene: TRBJ1-4
clone size: many
V gene: TRBV27
CDR3 protein: CASRSGQFNEKLFF
CDR3 DNA: TGTGCCAGCAGGTCAGGACAGTTTAATGAAAAACTGTTTTTT

D gene: .
J gene: TRBJ2-5
clone size: .
V gene: TRBV25-1
CDR3 protein: CASTPGWSGETQYF
CDR3 DNA: TGTGCCAGCACCCCAGGGTGGAGCGGGGAGACCCAGTACTTC

D gene: .
J gene: TRBJ2-2
clone size: .
V gene: TRBV15
CDR3 protein: CATQGPYSSELFF
CDR3 DNA: TGTGCCACCCAGGGGCCCTATTCCTCCGAGCTGTTTTTT

D gene: .
J gene: TRBJ2-7
clone size: many
V gene: TRBV28
CDR3 protein: CASSLYGETYEQYF
CDR3 DNA: TGTGCCAGCAGTTTATATGGGGAAACCTACGAGCAGTACTTC

D gene: .
J gene: TRBJ1-1
clone size: .
V gene: TRBV15
CDR3 protein: CATSTRPGPNTEAFF
CDR3 DNA: TGTGCCACCAGCACCAGACCGGGCCCTAACACTGAAGCTTTCTTT

D gene: TRBD2
J gene: TRBJ2-1
clone size: .
V gene: TRBV29-1
CDR3 protein: CSVEEEGLRESSYNEQFF
CDR3 DNA: TGCAGCGTTGAAGAGGAGGGGTTGCGGGAGAGCTCCTACAATGAGCAGTTCTTC

D gene: .
J gene: TRBJ1-2
clone size: .
V gene: TRBV19
CDR3 protein: CASTPNRSYGYTF
CDR3 DNA: TGTGCCAGTACCCCTAACCGGAGCTATGGCTACACCTTC

D gene: TRBD1
J gene: TRBJ1-4
clone size: many
V gene: TRBV28
CDR3 protein: CASSRGQLGEKLFF
CDR3 DNA: TGTGCCAGCAGCAGGGGACAGCTAGGAGAAAAACTGTTTTTT

D gene: .
J gene: TRBJ2-7
clone size: .
V gene: TRBV19
CDR3 protein: CASSRGVGAYEQYF
CDR3 DNA: TGTGCCAGTAGTAGGGGAGTGGGGGCCTACGAGCAGTACTTC

D gene: TRBD1
J gene: TRBJ1-5
clone size: once
V gene: TRBV29-1
CDR3 protein: CSGQGGNQPQHF
CDR3 DNA: TGCAGCGGACAGGGTGGGAATCAGCCCCAGCATTTT

D gene: .
J gene: TRBJ2-2
clone size: .
V gene: TRBV19
CDR3 protein: CASSIQPPGELFF
CDR3 DNA: TGTGCCAGTAGTATACAACCCCCCGGGGAGCTGTTTTTT

D gene: TRBD1
J gene: TRBJ1-6
clone size: .
V gene: TRBV7-9
CDR3 protein: CASSLGDRGLSPLHF
CDR3 DNA: TGTGCCAGCAGCTTAGGGGACAGGGGGCTTTCACCCCTCCACTTT

D gene: TRBD2
J gene: TRBJ2-1
clone size: many
V gene: TRBV12-3/TRBV12-4
CDR3 protein: CASSPGLASYNEQFF
CDR3 DNA: TGTGCCAGCAGCCCAGGACTAGCGTCCTACAATGAGCAGTTCTTC

D gene: .
J gene: TRBJ2-3
clone size: .
V gene: TRBV12-3/TRBV12-4
CDR3 protein: CASSGAGTGLPDTQYF
CDR3 DNA: TGTGCCAGCAGTGGAGCGGGGACAGGTTTGCCCGATACGCAGTATTTT

D gene: TRBD2
J gene: TRBJ2-5
clone size: .
V gene: TRBV20-1
CDR3 protein: CSALTSWGGSGETQYF
CDR3 DNA: TGCAGTGCTCTGACTAGCTGGGGGGGGAGCGGAGAGACCCAGTACTTC

D gene: .
J gene: TRBJ1-2
clone size: once
V gene: TRBV20-1
CDR3 protein: CSARRQGDGYTF
CDR3 DNA: TGCAGTGCTAGGAGGCAGGGTGATGGCTACACCTTC

D gene: .
J gene: TRBJ2-7
clone size: .
V gene: TRBV5-1
CDR3 protein: CASSRTGGAYEQYF
CDR3 DNA: TGCGCCAGCAGCCGTACAGGGGGGGCCTACGAGCAGTACTTC

D gene: .
J gene: TRBJ2-3
clone size: many
V gene: TRBV7-9
CDR3 protein: CASSEETTSTDTQYF
CDR3 DNA: TGTGCCAGCAGCGAAGAAACTACTAGCACAGATACGCAGTATTTT

D gene: .
J gene: TRBJ2-3
clone size: many
V gene: TRBV5-8
CDR3 protein: CASSLGRGLTGTQYF
CDR3 DNA: TGTGCCAGCAGCTTGGGTCGGGGTTTAACTGGGACGCAGTATTTT

D gene: .
J gene: TRBJ1-2
clone size: .
V gene: TRBV10-3
CDR3 protein: CAISEVGPLYGYTF
CDR3 DNA: TGTGCCATCAGTGAGGTGGGACCCTTGTATGGCTACACCTTC

D gene: TRBD2
J gene: TRBJ2-5
clone size: many
V gene: TRBV12-3/TRBV12-4
CDR3 protein: CASSFGLAGIETQYF
CDR3 DNA: TGTGCCAGCAGTTTCGGTCTAGCGGGGATAGAGACCCAGTACTTC

D gene: .
J gene: TRBJ2-7
clone size: many
V gene: TRBV6-5
CDR3 protein: CASLQTAFSYEQYF
CDR3 DNA: TGTGCCAGCCTTCAAACCGCCTTCTCCTACGAGCAGTACTTC

D gene: .
J gene: TRBJ2-5
clone size: many
V gene: TRBV7-2
CDR3 protein: CASSLQVGETQYF
CDR3 DNA: TGTGCCAGCAGCTTACAAGTGGGAGAGACCCAGTACTTC

D gene: .
J gene: TRBJ2-4
clone size: .
V gene: TRBV7-2
CDR3 protein: CASSLVSNIQYF
CDR3 DNA: TGTGCCAGCAGCTTAGTGTCGAACATTCAGTACTTC

D gene: .
J gene: TRBJ2-5
clone size: many
V gene: TRBV6-1
CDR3 protein: CASSEMPGPETQYF
CDR3 DNA: TGTGCCAGCAGTGAAATGCCGGGTCCAGAGACCCAGTACTTC

D gene: TRBD1
J gene: TRBJ1-6
clone size: few
V gene: TRBV12-3/TRBV12-4
CDR3 protein: CASSLSTGTGGSPLHF
CDR3 DNA: TGTGCCAGCAGTTTATCAACCGGGACAGGGGGTTCACCCCTCCACTTT

D gene: .
J gene: TRBJ2-1
clone size: .
V gene: TRBV2
CDR3 protein: CASTRASQPESINEQFF
CDR3 DNA: TGTGCCAGCACGAGGGCTAGCCAACCTGAGTCGATAAATGAGCAGTTCTTC

D gene: TRBD1
J gene: TRBJ2-5
clone size: .
V gene: TRBV2
CDR3 protein: CASRALGQGVETQYF
CDR3 DNA: TGTGCCAGCAGGGCCTTGGGACAGGGCGTCGAGACCCAGTACTTC

D gene: .
J gene: TRBJ1-1
clone size: .
V gene: TRBV7-3
CDR3 protein: CASSLRADTRGLGNTEAFF
CDR3 DNA: TGTGCCAGCAGCTTACGCGCGGACACGAGGGGTTTGGGGAACACTGAAGCTTTCTTT

D gene: TRBD1
J gene: TRBJ2-2
clone size: few
V gene: TRBV6-1
CDR3 protein: CASSYQRTGAEELFF
CDR3 DNA: TGTGCCAGCAGTTATCAGCGGACAGGGGCGGAGGAGCTGTTTTTT

D gene: TRBD1
J gene: TRBJ2-7
clone size: few
V gene: TRBV29-1
CDR3 protein: CSVRGQGNSYEQYF
CDR3 DNA: TGCAGCGTCCGAGGACAGGGTAACTCCTACGAGCAGTACTTC

D gene: TRBD1
J gene: TRBJ2-2
clone size: .
V gene: TRBV5-1
CDR3 protein: CASSFGTANTGELFF
CDR3 DNA: TGCGCCAGCAGCTTCGGGACAGCGAACACCGGGGAGCTGTTTTTT

D gene: TRBD1
J gene: TRBJ1-2
clone size: .
V gene: TRBV12-3/TRBV12-4
CDR3 protein: CASSLWVQGVNYGYTF
CDR3 DNA: TGTGCCAGCAGTTTATGGGTACAGGGGGTTAACTATGGCTACACCTTC

D gene: .
J gene: TRBJ2-7
clone size: .
V gene: TRBV20-1
CDR3 protein: CSARGGGYEQYF
CDR3 DNA: TGCAGTGCTAGAGGGGGTGGCTACGAGCAGTACTTC

D gene: .
J gene: TRBJ2-3
clone size: .
V gene: TRBV7-9
CDR3 protein: CASSLLDPGPDTQYF
CDR3 DNA: TGTGCCAGCAGCCTGTTGGACCCAGGGCCTGATACGCAGTATTTT

D gene: .
J gene: TRBJ1-6
clone size: .
V gene: TRBV25-1
CDR3 protein: CASSAEHPRVREYNSPLHF
CDR3 DNA: TGTGCCAGCAGTGCTGAACATCCACGGGTCAGGGAGTATAATTCACCCCTCCACTTT

D gene: .
J gene: TRBJ1-4
clone size: .
V gene: TRBV2
CDR3 protein: CASTSLEEGSVELFF
CDR3 DNA: TGTGCCAGCACCAGCCTGGAAGAGGGTAGTGTGGAACTGTTTTTC

D gene: TRBD2
J gene: TRBJ2-5
clone size: many
V gene: TRBV7-2
CDR3 protein: CASSWTSGGETQYF
CDR3 DNA: TGTGCCAGCAGCTGGACTAGTGGCGGAGAGACCCAGTACTTC

D gene: TRBD2
J gene: TRBJ2-7
clone size: many
V gene: TRBV20-1
CDR3 protein: CSAPQAGIALEQYF
CDR3 DNA: TGCAGTGCTCCTCAAGCGGGGATCGCTCTCGAGCAGTACTTC

D gene: .
J gene: TRBJ1-5
clone size: .
V gene: TRBV7-6
CDR3 protein: CASSLGTGTGSNQPQHF
CDR3 DNA: TGTGCCAGCAGCTTAGGAACAGGAACAGGCAGCAATCAGCCCCAGCATTTT

D gene: TRBD2
J gene: TRBJ2-3
clone size: .
V gene: TRBV19
CDR3 protein: CASSSPSGGQYF
CDR3 DNA: TGTGCCAGTAGTAGTCCTAGCGGGGGGCAGTATTTT

D gene: TRBD2
J gene: TRBJ2-7
clone size: .
V gene: TRBV9
CDR3 protein: CASSRTSGYEQYF
CDR3 DNA: TGTGCCAGCAGCCGGACTAGCGGGTACGAGCAGTACTTC

D gene: TRBD2
J gene: TRBJ2-5
clone size: .
V gene: TRBV5-4
CDR3 protein: CASGLGGLETQYF
CDR3 DNA: TGTGCCAGCGGCTTGGGGGGGTTAGAGACCCAGTACTTC

D gene: TRBD1
J gene: TRBJ1-1
clone size: .
V gene: TRBV10-2
CDR3 protein: CASNAGTAPSKAFF
CDR3 DNA: TGCGCCAGCAACGCCGGGACAGCTCCGTCCAAGGCTTTCTTT